The clone carrying this T cell receptor beta chain has a count of ten or more. The CDR3 totals 13 residues. Trimming shortened V by 3 bases and J by 4 bases, and 8 bases separated the two germline ends. This sample is drawn from a study of response to subunit inactivated influenza vaccine. TCRdb processed the RT-PCR reads anew with MiXCR; each CDR3 protein has one entry. Of around 480,000 distinct CDR3 sequences listed, over 9.5% are singletons. This clonotype was sampled from a man aged 50-59 years who received an inactivated influenza vaccine. The starting material was PBMCs from blood, obtained 45 days after vaccination. The J gene is TRBJ2-3, the V gene TRBV12-3 or TRBV12-4; D gene uncertain. The CDR3 DNA is TGTGCCAGCAGTTTTAGGGATGCAGATACGCAGTATTTT. Its translation: CASSFRDADTQYF.